A selection of T cell receptor beta chains follows, all from one sample in a study of CD8+ T cells in alopecia areata. Clones were sequenced by immunoSEQ multiplex PCR, and TCRdb holds only the in-frame ones, with some missing. Of under 300,000 clones in the sample, around three fifths are singletons; the top ten hold 0.75% to 0.95%. The specimen was CD4+ T cells sorted from blood, collected at week 52, from a patient treated with tofacitinib. All receptors come from a human donor with alopecia areata. CDR3s include the opening cysteine and the closing phenylalanine or tryptophan.

TRBJ2-3 TRBV7-2 CASSSFGGGYTQYF
TRBJ2-1 TRBV12-5 CASGRTGDEQFF
TRBJ1-2 TRBV7-2 CASSLFPRGGGYTF
TRBJ2-1 TRBV2 CASSVTGGPYNEQFF
TRBJ1-2 TRBV4-3 CASSQDQIRGNYGYTF
TRBJ1-2 TRBV4-3 CASSQDLSRGPYGYTF
TRBJ2-3 TRBV9 CASSTTGTHTDTQYF
TRBJ1-2 TRBV29-1 CSAGQDDYGYTF
TRBJ1-5 TRBV30 CAWGHSNQPQHF
TRBJ1-3 TRBV6-6 CASNPGSSGNTIYF
TRBJ1-2 TRBV30 CAWSVNRANYGYTF
TRBJ1-2 TRBV29-1 CSVGQGGYTF
TRBJ1-2 TRBV29-1 CSVGTGMGFHTF
TRBJ1-2 TRBV27 CASSFAGASYYGYTF
TRBJ1-2 TRBV6-5 CASSSDRGWDYGYTF
TRBJ1-5 TRBV29-1 CSVGLSNQPQHF
TRBJ2-3 TRBV5-6 CASSPPISTDTQYF
TRBJ2-1 TRBV9 CASSRTGRNNEQFF
TRBJ1-2 TRBV4-2 CASSQDWRATDTGYTF
TRBJ2-7 TRBV5-1 CASSLEGFEQYF
TRBJ1-1 TRBV29-1 CSVEDGKGMNTEAFF
TRBJ2-7 TRBV2 CASARDRFYEQYF
TRBJ1-2 TRBV4-1 CASSSTPTGYGYTF
TRBJ1-5 TRBV29-1 CSVVDSQRRQHF
TRBJ1-2 TRBV7-2 CASSFDPTAAGYTF